This T cell receptor (beta chain) was sequenced in a study of T cells in localized non-small cell lung cancer. Findings and caveats of the study: A higher density of T cells in blood coincided with extended overall survival. Clonality of T cells reached its maximum in uninvolved adjacent lung, surpassing tumor. A median about 62 of the top 100 tumor clones appeared in adjacent lung.

Measured with immunoSEQ multiplex PCR; TCRdb has only the in-frame clones, and not every one. Found here are 45,000 or so clones, 86% of them singletons; the top ten hold approximately 2.4%. To note about this clone: Its antigen is unknown.

Sequencing used PBMCs, obtained before any cancer treatment. The sequence derives from a man between 40 and 69 years old with stage II lung adenocarcinoma.

The CDR3: CASSPLAGGPDTQYF. In DNA form, the CDR3 reads TGCGCCAGCAGCCCCTTGGCGGGGGGGCCGGATACGCAGTATTTT. This sequence joins TRBV5-1 and TRBJ2-3, with 9 positions matching TRBD2. The CDR3 spans 15 residues. Germline V gene sequence: CDR1 SGHRS, CDR2 YFSETQ. The trim removed 4 bases at V and 6 bases at J, leaving 9 bases unmatched.